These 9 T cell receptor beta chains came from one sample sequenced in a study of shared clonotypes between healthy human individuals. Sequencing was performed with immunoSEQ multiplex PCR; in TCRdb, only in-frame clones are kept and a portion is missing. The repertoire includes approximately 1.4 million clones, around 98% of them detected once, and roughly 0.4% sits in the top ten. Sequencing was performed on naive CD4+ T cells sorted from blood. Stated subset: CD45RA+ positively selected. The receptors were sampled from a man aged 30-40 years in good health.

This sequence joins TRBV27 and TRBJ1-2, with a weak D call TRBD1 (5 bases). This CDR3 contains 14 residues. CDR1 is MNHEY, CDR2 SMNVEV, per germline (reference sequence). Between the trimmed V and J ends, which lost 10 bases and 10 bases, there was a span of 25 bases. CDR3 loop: CATRPPGGSRIYTF. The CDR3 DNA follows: TGTGCCACCCGACCCCCGGGGGGATCTAGAATCTACACCTTC.

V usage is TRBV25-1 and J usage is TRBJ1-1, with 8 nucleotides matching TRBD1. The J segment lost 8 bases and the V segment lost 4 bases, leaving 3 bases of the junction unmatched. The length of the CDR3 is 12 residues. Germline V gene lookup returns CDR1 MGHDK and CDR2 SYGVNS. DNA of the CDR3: TGTGCCAGCAGTGTTCGGGACAGGGAAGCTTTCTTT. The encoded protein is CASSVRDREAFF.

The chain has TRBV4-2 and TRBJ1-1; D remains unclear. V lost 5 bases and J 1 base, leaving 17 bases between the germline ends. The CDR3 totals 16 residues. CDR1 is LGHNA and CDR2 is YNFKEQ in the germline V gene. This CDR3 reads CASSYGPTRENTEAFF. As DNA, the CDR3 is TGTGCCAGCAGCTACGGCCCGACCAGAGAGAACACTGAAGCTTTCTTT.

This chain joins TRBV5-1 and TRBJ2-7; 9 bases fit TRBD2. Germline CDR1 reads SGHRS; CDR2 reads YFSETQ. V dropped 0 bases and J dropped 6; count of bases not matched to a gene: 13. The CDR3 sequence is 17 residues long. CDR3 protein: CASSLGSDSGRGFEQYF. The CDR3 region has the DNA TGCGCCAGCAGCTTGGGGTCCGATAGCGGGAGAGGATTCGAGCAGTACTTC.

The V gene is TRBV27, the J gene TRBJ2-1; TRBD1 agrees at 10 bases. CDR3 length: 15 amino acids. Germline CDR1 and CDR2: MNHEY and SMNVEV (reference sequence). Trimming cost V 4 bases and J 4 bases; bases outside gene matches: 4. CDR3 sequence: CASSYSGQGYNEQFF. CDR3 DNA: TGTGCCAGCAGTTACTCGGGACAGGGGTACAATGAGCAGTTCTTC.

The CDR3, as DNA: TGTGCCAGCAGTCCCTGGGGACTAGGTGAGCAGTTCTTC. Translation gives CASSPWGLGEQFF. The chain joins TRBV6-5 to TRBJ2-1; 8 nucleotides match TRBD2. The V gene end was trimmed by 5 bases and the J gene end by 9 bases; junction bases not matched to a gene: 6. CDR3 size: 13 residues. CDR1 MNHEY and CDR2 SVGAGI come from the germline V gene.

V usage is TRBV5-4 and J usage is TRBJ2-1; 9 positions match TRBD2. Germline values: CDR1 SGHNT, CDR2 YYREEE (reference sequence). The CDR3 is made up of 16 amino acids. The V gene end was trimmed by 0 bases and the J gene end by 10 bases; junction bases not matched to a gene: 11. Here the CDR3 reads CASSLVLAGGYLEQFF. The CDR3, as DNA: TGTGCCAGCAGCTTGGTACTTGCGGGAGGGTACTTGGAGCAGTTCTTC.

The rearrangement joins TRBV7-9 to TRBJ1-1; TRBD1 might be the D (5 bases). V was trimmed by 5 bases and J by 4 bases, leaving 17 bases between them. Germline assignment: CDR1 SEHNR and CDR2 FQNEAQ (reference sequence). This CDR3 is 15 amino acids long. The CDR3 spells CASSTRRDGGTEAFF. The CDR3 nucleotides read TGTGCCAGCAGCACTCGCAGGGATGGCGGCACTGAAGCTTTCTTT.

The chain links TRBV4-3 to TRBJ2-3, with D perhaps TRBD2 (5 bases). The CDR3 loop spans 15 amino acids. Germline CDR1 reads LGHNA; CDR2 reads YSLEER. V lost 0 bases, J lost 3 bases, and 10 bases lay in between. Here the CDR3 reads CASSQELAETDTQYF. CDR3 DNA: TGCGCCAGCAGCCAAGAGCTAGCTGAGACAGATACGCAGTATTTT.